The sequence of this T cell receptor (beta chain) was determined in a study of response to subunit inactivated influenza vaccine (dated by TCRdb to the late 2010s). Background on the whole study: The study used deep quantitative T cell receptor repertoire profiling to track responses to a trivalent subunit inactivated influenza vaccine. Overall results and qualifications from the work: According to the authors, only a limited number of new T cells may be recruited by each seasonal influenza vaccination.

This clonotype was counted only a few times. Its antigen has not been determined. Base qualities are not at hand, and no much larger clone is one base apart. Preparation of the library involved RT-PCR. This sample was sequenced with an Illumina HiSeq 2500. TCRdb trimmed public reads at Q25 via fastp, called clones via MiXCR and kept in-frame beta chains. All rows with the same CDR3 protein become a single entry with the most common DNA and genes. The sample data list about 540,000 distinct CDR3 sequences, and around 13% of these were observed just once. The top ten hold roughly 11% of the sample. The sequencing used PBMCs from blood, collected 11 to 12 days after vaccination. The TCR originated in a man aged 50-60 years who received an inactivated influenza vaccine. Donor details come from another sample of the same person, matched by shared clones.

The CDR3 region: CASTEPNEKLFF. The nucleotides read TGTGCCTCGACGGAACCTAATGAAAAACTGTTTTTT. In this chain, TRBV10-3 is recombined with TRBJ1-4; the D gene cannot be resolved reliably. The CDR3 numbers 12 residues from cysteine through phenylalanine. CDR3 DNA only is kept here, 36 bases in frame from base 1. Relative to germline, V is 11 bases shorter and J is 3 bases shorter, with 10 bases between their ends. CDR1 and CDR2 are read off the germline V gene as ENHRY and SYGVKD.